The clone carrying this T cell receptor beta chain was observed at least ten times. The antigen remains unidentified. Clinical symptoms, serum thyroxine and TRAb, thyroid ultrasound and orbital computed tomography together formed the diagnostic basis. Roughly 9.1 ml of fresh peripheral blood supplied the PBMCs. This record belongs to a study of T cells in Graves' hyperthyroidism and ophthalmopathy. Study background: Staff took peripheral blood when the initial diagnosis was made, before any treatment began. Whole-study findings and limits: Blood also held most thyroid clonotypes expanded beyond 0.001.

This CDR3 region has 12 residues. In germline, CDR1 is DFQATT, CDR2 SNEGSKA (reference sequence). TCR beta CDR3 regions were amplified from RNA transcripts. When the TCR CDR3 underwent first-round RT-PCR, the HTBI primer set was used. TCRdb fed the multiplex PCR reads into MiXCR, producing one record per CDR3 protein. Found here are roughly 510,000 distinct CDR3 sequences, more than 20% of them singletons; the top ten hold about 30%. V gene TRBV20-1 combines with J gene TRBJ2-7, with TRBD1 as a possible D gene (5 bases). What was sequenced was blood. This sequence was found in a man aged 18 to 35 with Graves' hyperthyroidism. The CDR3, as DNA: TGCGCCGCGGACAATATCTCCTACGAGCAGTACTTC. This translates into CAADNISYEQYF.